What follows are 31 T cell receptor beta chains derived from one specimen sequenced in a study of OX40 agonist ivuxolimab in advanced cancers. Here immunoSEQ multiplex PCR was the method, and the copy in TCRdb shows in-frame clones only, minus some. This table has 60,000 or so clones, 80% to 95% appearing once. The sample consisted of CD4+ or CD8+ T cells sorted from blood, taken in a trial of the OX40 agonist ivuxolimab. Receptors originate from an adult with an advanced solid tumor such as melanoma, head and neck, liver or kidney cancer.

Note on this clone: An end of the junction does not agree with germline; a read error may underlie this. CDR3 residues: CAWSPNDQADSF. The DNA of the CDR3 is TGTGCCTGGAGTCCAAACGACCAGGCCGACTCTTTC. V gene TRBV30 combines with J gene TRBJ1-2, with no clear D. CDR1 is GTSNPN, CDR2 SVGIG, per germline (reference sequence). The CDR3 extends over 12 amino acids.

The chain uses TRBV30 and TRBJ1-5; no reliable D call. The CDR3 loop spans 15 amino acids. The germline gives CDR1 GTSNPN, CDR2 SVGIG (reference sequence). V lost 0 bases and J 0 bases, leaving 9 bases between the germline ends. As DNA, the CDR3 is TGTGCCTGGAGTGTCCCGGGGTATAGCAATCAGCCCCAGCATTTT. It codes for CAWSVPGYSNQPQHF.

This chain joins TRBV5-1 and TRBJ2-3; a weak D match, TRBD2 (6 bases). Germline loops: CDR1 SGHRS, CDR2 YFSETQ. This CDR3 contains 15 residues. V was cut by 0 bases and J by 3 bases, with 11 bases left in between. In nucleotides, the CDR3 is TGCGCCAGCAGCTTGGAAGCTCGGGGGACAGATACGCAGTATTTT. Translating it yields CASSLEARGTDTQYF.

The J gene is TRBJ1-1, the V gene TRBV7-9; D gene ambiguous. Germline values: CDR1 SEHNR, CDR2 FQNEAQ (reference sequence). The CDR3 consists of 11 residues. With 5 bases removed from V and 11 bases from J, the gap between germline ends came to 12 bases. CDR3 in amino acids: CASSQLTSAFF. In nucleotides, the CDR3 is TGTGCCAGCAGCCAGTTGACATCCGCTTTCTTT. Full variable domain (rest looked up from reference TRBV7-9 and TRBJ1-1): DTGVSQNPRHKITKRGQNVTFRCDPISEHNRLYWYRQTLGQGPEFLTYFQNEAQLEKSRLLSDRFSAERPKGSFSTLEIQRTEQGDSAMYLCASSQLTSAFFGQGTRLTVV.

This clone was observed a single time. The CDR3 loop reads CASSFGNTIYF. The CDR3 nucleotides read TGTGCCAGCAGCTTTGGGAACACCATATATTTT. The gene calls are TRBV7-6 and TRBJ1-3; D is uncertain. There are 11 residues in the CDR3. Germline V gene sequence: CDR1 SGHVS, CDR2 FNYEAQ. Deletions cut 3 bases from V and 7 bases from J, with 4 bases between.

This clone was recorded once. CDR3 protein: CAWSDNRGQVNQPQHF. The CDR3 nucleotides are TGTGCCTGGAGCGATAATCGGGGACAGGTCAATCAGCCCCAGCATTTT. The rearrangement uses TRBV30 and TRBJ1-5, with 8 bases that match TRBD1. The ends lost 3 bases at V and 3 bases at J; junction bases unmatched: 10. This CDR3 is built from 16 residues. Germline CDR1 GTSNPN, CDR2 SVGIG (reference sequence).

The CDR3 DNA reads as TGTGCCACCAAGACTAGCGAGACCTACAATGAGCAGTTCTTC. It translates to CATKTSETYNEQFF. The chain carries TRBV15 and TRBJ2-1; TRBD2 agrees at 8 bases. Germline V gene sequence: CDR1 LNHNV, CDR2 YYDKDF (reference sequence). J was trimmed by 2 bases and V by 7 bases; bases with no gene match: 4. The CDR3 is made up of 14 amino acids. The whole variable domain, filled in from reference TRBV15 and TRBJ2-1, reads DAMVIQNPRYQVTQFGKPVTLSCSQTLNHNVMYWYQQKSSQAPKLLFHYYDKDFNNEADTPDNFQSRRPNTSFCFLDIRSPGLGDTAMYLCATKTSETYNEQFFGPGTRLTVL.

The chain employs TRBV4-2 and TRBJ2-5, with 12 bases lining up with TRBD2. The junction had 16 bases not matched to a gene; V was cut back by 0 bases and J by 5 bases. CDR1 is LGHNA and CDR2 is YNFKEQ in the germline V gene. The CDR3 consists of 20 residues. This chain's CDR3 is CASSQDFGSSGRALRETQYF. Written as DNA, the CDR3 is TGTGCCAGCAGCCAAGATTTCGGGTCTAGCGGGAGGGCCCTCCGGGAGACCCAGTACTTC.

V gene TRBV30 combines with J gene TRBJ1-5; D not certain. The CDR3 totals 13 residues. Trimming cost V 2 bases and J 5 bases, with 10 bases left between them. CDR1 is GTSNPN, CDR2 SVGIG, per germline (reference sequence). Here the CDR3 DNA reads TGTGCCTGGAGTAGGTGGGCTGATCAGCCCCAGCATTTT. It encodes CAWSRWADQPQHF.

This chain links TRBV19 with TRBJ1-5, with D unclear. The CDR3 runs 14 residues. The V end was cut by 3 bases, the J end by 5 bases, with 11 bases between. Germline-derived CDR1 and CDR2 are LNHDA and SQIVND (reference sequence). The CDR3 DNA is TGTGCCAGTAGTATTCTAGAATTGTATCAGCCCCAGCATTTT. Translating gives CASSILELYQPQHF.

This clone was recorded only once. The chain joins TRBV6-1 to TRBJ2-7; D unclear. Trimming removed 5 bases at V and 2 bases at J, with 10 bases between. Germline CDR1 is MNHNS and CDR2 is SASEGT. CDR3 length: 13 amino acids. Here the CDR3 DNA reads TGTGCCAGCAGTCTCGACATTACCTACGAGCAGTACGTC. Encoded protein: CASSLDITYEQYV.

This clone was recorded once. The chain joins TRBV6-5 to TRBJ2-1, with 10 nucleotides matching TRBD2. V shed 1 base and J 3 bases; nucleotides not matched to a gene: 0. The CDR3 length is 15 residues. Germline assignment: CDR1 MNHEY and CDR2 SVGAGI. CDR3 residues: CASSYLAGGYNEQFF. The DNA of the CDR3 is TGTGCCAGCAGTTACTTAGCGGGGGGCTACAATGAGCAGTTCTTC.

The chain carries TRBV27 and TRBJ1-2; D gene unclear. From germline, CDR1 is MNHEY and CDR2 SMNVEV (reference sequence). V lost 8 bases and J 7 bases, leaving 14 bases between the germline ends. The CDR3 spans 12 residues. CDR3 DNA: TGTGCCAGCGGCCGGGCCCCACTTGGCTACACCTTC. Translation: CASGRAPLGYTF.

The chain recombines TRBV28 with TRBJ1-1; no clear D. Per germline, CDR1 MDHEN and CDR2 SYDVKM. The V and J ends lost 2 bases and 5 bases respectively, with 33 bases between them. The CDR3 spans 21 residues. In DNA, the CDR3 is TGTGCCAGCAGTTTACCCACCAGTAGACAAGGCTTGGGGTCCTCTGTTACTGAAGCTTTCTTT. Translating it yields CASSLPTSRQGLGSSVTEAFF. The full variable domain, with the rest looked up from reference TRBV28 and TRBJ1-1, is DVKVTQSSRYLVKRTGEKVFLECVQDMDHENMFWYRQDPGLGLRLIYFSYDVKMKEKGDIPEGYSVSREKKERFSLILESASTNQTSMYLCASSLPTSRQGLGSSVTEAFFGQGTRLTVV.

In this sample, this clone turned up a few times. J is TRBJ1-1 and V is TRBV28; 7 nucleotides line up with TRBD1. Trimming took 5 bases from V and 1 from J; bases not matched to a gene: 10. There are 16 residues in the CDR3. The germline V gene has CDR1 MDHEN and CDR2 SYDVKM. CDR3 sequence (DNA): TGTGCCAGCAGTAACTACAGGGGAGGGTGGAACACTGAAGCTTTCTTT. Amino acids: CASSNYRGGWNTEAFF. Variable domain in full (rest from reference TRBV28 and TRBJ1-1): DVKVTQSSRYLVKRTGEKVFLECVQDMDHENMFWYRQDPGLGLRLIYFSYDVKMKEKGDIPEGYSVSREKKERFSLILESASTNQTSMYLCASSNYRGGWNTEAFFGQGTRLTVV.

The J gene is TRBJ2-1, the V gene TRBV6-5, with 7 nucleotides matching TRBD2. CDR1 is MNHEY and CDR2 is SVGAGI in the germline V gene. The CDR3 loop spans 15 amino acids. The V gene end was trimmed by 3 bases and the J gene end by 6 bases; junction bases not matched to a gene: 8. In nucleotides, the CDR3 is TGTGCCAGCAGTTATGGGGAGGGCCTAAGCAATGAGCAGTTCTTC. Translating gives CASSYGEGLSNEQFF.

The chain carries TRBV9 and TRBJ1-2; D gene uncertain. CDR3 length: 14 amino acids. Germline-derived CDR1 and CDR2 are SGDLS and YYNGEE. The V end was cut by 6 bases, the J end by 4 bases, with 16 bases between. DNA of the CDR3: TGTGCCAGCATGGGAGAGGCAGACACCTATGGCTACACCTTC. This codes for CASMGEADTYGYTF.

This sequence joins TRBV28 and TRBJ1-3, with D perhaps TRBD1 (5 bases). CDR3 length: 17 residues. V was cut by 3 bases and J by 2 bases, with 17 bases left in between. Germline V gives CDR1 MDHEN, CDR2 SYDVKM. The CDR3 DNA reads TGTGCCAGCAGTTTTGCCCCAAGGGAGGGGACTGGAAACACCATATATTTT. Translated: CASSFAPREGTGNTIYF.

V is TRBV6-5 and J is TRBJ1-2; 10 bases are shared with TRBD1. There are 15 residues in the CDR3. Germline V gene lookup returns CDR1 MNHEY and CDR2 SVGAGI. Trimming cost V 7 bases and J 5 bases; bases outside gene matches: 10. The CDR3 sequence: CASTLVTGGWYGYTF. The CDR3 DNA is TGTGCCAGCACCCTAGTGACAGGGGGCTGGTATGGCTACACCTTC.

The gene calls are TRBV29-1 and TRBJ2-5; D is perhaps TRBD1 (6 bases). Deletions cut 6 bases from V and 4 bases from J, with 15 bases between. The CDR3 is made up of 13 amino acids. Germline values: CDR1 SQVTM, CDR2 ANQGSEA. CDR3 nucleotides: TGCAGCGTGAGGGACACAATGAGAGAGACCCAGTACTTC. It is translated as CSVRDTMRETQYF. The variable domain in full, completed from reference TRBV29-1 and TRBJ2-5, reads SAVISQKPSRDICQRGTSLTIQCQVDSQVTMMFWYRQQPGQSLTLIATANQGSEATYESGFVIDKFPISRPNLTFSTLTVSNMSPEDSSIYLCSVRDTMRETQYFGPGTRLLVL.

V is TRBV7-2 and J is TRBJ2-1; 13 bases line up with TRBD2. The CDR3 contains 14 residues. In germline, CDR1 is SGHTA, CDR2 FQGNSA. With V trimmed by 5 bases and J by 9 bases, 4 bases remained unmatched. DNA for the CDR3: TGTGCCAGCAGCGCGGGACTAGCGGGGATTGAGCAGTTCTTC. Protein: CASSAGLAGIEQFF.

V gene TRBV7-9 combines with J gene TRBJ1-2, with D unresolved. The CDR3 runs to 12 residues. The V gene lost 0 bases and the J gene lost 6 bases, with 5 bases spanning the gap. Germline CDR1 reads SEHNR; CDR2 reads FQNEAQ (reference sequence). The CDR3 region is CASSLAVDGYTF. CDR3 bases: TGTGCCAGCAGCTTAGCGGTAGATGGCTACACCTTC. Combining the CDR3 with reference TRBV7-9 and TRBJ1-2 gives the whole variable domain DTGVSQNPRHKITKRGQNVTFRCDPISEHNRLYWYRQTLGQGPEFLTYFQNEAQLEKSRLLSDRFSAERPKGSFSTLEIQRTEQGDSAMYLCASSLAVDGYTFGSGTRLTVV.

The chain recombines TRBV4-3 with TRBJ2-6, with 8 bases fitting TRBD1. V lost 4 bases and J lost 2; bases outside the gene matches: 7. CDR1 and CDR2 (germline): LGHNA, YSLEER. The CDR3 totals 17 residues. The CDR3 DNA sequence: TGCGCCAGCAGCCCTCGACAGGGGTGGCCTGGGGCCAACGTCCTGACTTTC. Amino acids: CASSPRQGWPGANVLTF.

The J gene is TRBJ1-3, the V gene TRBV25-1; perhaps TRBD1 as D (6 bases). Germline loops: CDR1 MGHDK, CDR2 SYGVNS. V gave up 5 bases and J gave up 1 base, with 9 bases separating them. This CDR3 region has 14 residues. CDR3 protein: CASSWGASGNTIYF. The CDR3 region has the DNA TGTGCCAGCAGTTGGGGGGCTTCTGGAAACACCATATATTTT.

The V and J genes are TRBV4-3 and TRBJ2-2; D unclear. CDR1 and CDR2 from the germline V gene are LGHNA and YSLEER. There are 12 residues in the CDR3. Trimming took off 3 bases at V and 4 bases at J, with 3 bases between the two ends. The CDR3 is CASSHITGELFF. The CDR3 nucleotides read TGCGCCAGCAGCCATATCACCGGGGAGCTGTTTTTT.

This clone has more than one count but fewer than ten. The chain is built from TRBV15 and TRBJ1-2, with D unresolved. The CDR3 length is 15 residues. Germline V gives CDR1 LNHNV, CDR2 YYDKDF (reference sequence). V lost 2 bases to trimming and J lost 2 bases, with 12 bases between them. In DNA, the CDR3 is TGTGCCACCAGCAGAAGTCGCGGTCCAAACTATGGCTACACCTTC. Its protein product is CATSRSRGPNYGYTF. The variable domain in full, with the rest retrieved from reference TRBV15 and TRBJ1-2, is DAMVIQNPRYQVTQFGKPVTLSCSQTLNHNVMYWYQQKSSQAPKLLFHYYDKDFNNEADTPDNFQSRRPNTSFCFLDIRSPGLGDTAMYLCATSRSRGPNYGYTFGSGTRLTVV.

The chain uses TRBV4-1 and TRBJ1-1; 7 bases fit TRBD1. V shed 1 base, J shed 2 bases, and the junction held 7 bases outside the gene matches. CDR1 and CDR2 (germline): MGHRA, YSYEKL. The CDR3 covers 16 residues. The DNA of the CDR3 is TGCGCCAGCAGCCAAGTGCCAGGGGGGAGCAACACTGAAGCTTTCTTT. Translation gives CASSQVPGGSNTEAFF.

V and J are TRBV7-6 and TRBJ1-5; D unclear. This CDR3 is 15 amino acids long. The V end lost 1 base, the J end lost 7 bases, and 14 bases lay between the germline ends. Germline V gives CDR1 SGHVS, CDR2 FNYEAQ. The CDR3 here is CASSLEPGSVQPQHF. The CDR3 DNA reads as TGTGCCAGCAGCTTAGAACCAGGATCCGTGCAGCCCCAGCATTTT.

The chain carries TRBV6-5 and TRBJ2-1, with 15 bases aligning to TRBD2. J gave up 7 bases and V 6 bases, and 1 base lay outside the gene matches. Germline CDR1 reads MNHEY; CDR2 reads SVGAGI. There are 14 residues in the CDR3. CDR3 region: CASRGTSGGNEQFF. CDR3 coding DNA: TGTGCCAGCAGGGGGACTAGCGGGGGGAATGAGCAGTTCTTC.

The J gene is TRBJ2-3, the V gene TRBV28; tentatively, D is TRBD1 (6 bases). CDR3 length equals 15 residues. With 2 bases removed from V and 4 bases from J, the gap between germline ends came to 13 bases. Germline CDR1 and CDR2: MDHEN and SYDVKM. The CDR3 sequence: CASSLKGESPDTQYF. DNA for the CDR3: TGTGCCAGCAGTTTAAAGGGGGAGAGCCCAGATACGCAGTATTTT.

The genes are TRBV9 and TRBJ2-7; 9 nucleotides agree with TRBD2. The V gene's germline CDR1 is SGDLS and CDR2 YYNGEE. With V trimmed by 8 bases and J by 2 bases, 5 bases remained unmatched. CDR3 length: 13 amino acids. CDR3 nucleotides: TGTGCCAGAGAAGCGGGAGGCACCTACGAGCAGTACGTC. It translates to CAREAGGTYEQYV.